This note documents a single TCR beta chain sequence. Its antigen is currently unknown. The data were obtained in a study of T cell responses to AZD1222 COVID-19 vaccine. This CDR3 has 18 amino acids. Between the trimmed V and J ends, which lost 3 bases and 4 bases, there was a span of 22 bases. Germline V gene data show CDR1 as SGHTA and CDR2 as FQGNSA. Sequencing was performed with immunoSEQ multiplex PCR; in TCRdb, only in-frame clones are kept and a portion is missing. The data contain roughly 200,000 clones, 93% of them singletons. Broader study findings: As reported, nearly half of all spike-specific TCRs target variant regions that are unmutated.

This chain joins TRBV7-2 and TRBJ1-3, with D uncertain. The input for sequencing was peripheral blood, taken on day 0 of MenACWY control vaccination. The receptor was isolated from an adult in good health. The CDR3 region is CASSLGGGSHSPGNTIYF. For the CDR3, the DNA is TGTGCCAGCAGCTTGGGTGGAGGGAGTCACTCTCCAGGAAACACCATATATTTT.